The clone carrying this T cell receptor (beta chain) has just a few counts. Its antigen is still unknown. Specified time point: newly diagnosed GD, antithyroid drugs for less than 3 months. The TCR library was made from RNA that had been extracted from PBMCs in TRIzol. An endocrinology department located in Xi'an, China, was where the patients came from. Assembly of TCR beta libraries relied on iRepertoire HTBI primers together with Arm-PCR of CDR3 regions. Via MiXCR, TCRdb re-called the multiplex PCR reads, giving one row per CDR3 protein. The sample consists of 350,000 to 500,000 distinct CDR3 sequences, about a sixth of them appearing once. In germline, CDR1 is MNHEY, CDR2 SVGEGT. The CDR3 is made up of 15 amino acids. Trimming shortened V by 2 bases and J by 4 bases, and 12 bases separated the two germline ends. The data derive from a study of regulatory T cells in long-lasting Graves disease. Study-wide results and limits: No thyroid tissue was studied; the work used peripheral blood only.

The sample also formed part of further work on T cells in Graves' hyperthyroidism and ophthalmopathy. That work contributes: HTBI primers were the set used in a first-round RT-PCR of the TCR CDR3.

V and J are TRBV6-2 or TRBV6-3 and TRBJ2-1; D possibly corresponds to TRBD2 (5 bases). The material sequenced was peripheral blood mononuclear cells (PBMCs), taken at new diagnosis, from a patient treated with antithyroid drugs. This clonotype was sampled from a woman aged 18-29 years with Graves disease. The CDR3 region has the DNA TGTGCCAGCAGTTACGTAGGACGCGGGTACAATGAGCAGTTCTTC. Residues: CASSYVGRGYNEQFF.